The 27 T cell receptor beta chains listed next were all sequenced from one sample in a study of blood T cell repertoires in COVID-19. Using immunoSEQ multiplex PCR, the repertoire was profiled, and TCRdb retains in-frame clones only, with some absent. The data show just under 90,000 clones, approximately 91% seen once. Sequencing was carried out using peripheral blood. These receptors all come from a man in his 60s with acute or convalescent COVID-19.

The V gene is TRBV7-2, the J gene TRBJ2-5; a possible D gene is TRBD1 (6 bases). The V end lost 1 base, the J end lost 2 bases, and 8 bases lay between the germline ends. Germline CDR1 SGHTA, CDR2 FQGNSA. This CDR3 is built from 14 residues. The CDR3 nucleotides read TGTGCCAGCAGCTTAGTAGGGACACAAGAGACCCAGTACTTC. It is translated as CASSLVGTQETQYF.

The J gene is TRBJ1-1, the V gene TRBV19; a possible D gene is TRBD1 (6 bases). V dropped 4 bases and J dropped 3 bases, with 9 bases sitting between them. The CDR3 loop spans 13 amino acids. Germline V gene data show CDR1 as LNHDA and CDR2 as SQIVND (reference sequence). The CDR3 loop reads CASSRGLYTEAFF. The CDR3 coding sequence is TGTGCCAGTAGTAGGGGGCTGTACACTGAAGCTTTCTTT.

This chain joins TRBV3-1 (or the pseudogene TRBV3-2) and TRBJ2-7, with 9 bases identical to TRBD2. CDR1 LGHDT and CDR2 YNNKEL come from the germline V gene (reference sequence). CDR3 length: 16 amino acids. Trimming at V came to 2 bases and at J to 3 bases, leaving 8 bases not matched to a gene. The CDR3 protein is CASSQLAGPSIYEQYF. The CDR3 nucleotides are TGTGCCAGCAGCCAACTAGCGGGACCCTCAATCTACGAGCAGTACTTC.

The chain recombines TRBV21-1 with TRBJ2-1; the DNA was not used to check the table's D call, TRBD2. TRBV21-1 is marked as a pseudogene. This CDR3 spans 17 amino acids. The CDR3 loop is CASSPYEPGGGYNEQFF. DNA of the CDR3: TGTGCCAGCTCTCCTTATGAGCCGGGAGGGGGATATAATGAGCAGTTCTTC.

V and J are TRBV28 and TRBJ1-5, with D possibly TRBD1 on 6 matching bases. The V and J ends lost 5 bases and 11 bases respectively, with 16 bases between them. This CDR3 has 13 residues. Germline loops: CDR1 MDHEN, CDR2 SYDVKM. CDR3 bases: TGTGCCAGCAGTGAGGGGGATGAGGGGGCCCAGCATTTT. This gives the protein CASSEGDEGAQHF.

The rearrangement uses TRBV5-1 and TRBJ1-1, with D hard to call. Trimming left V 1 base short and J 6 bases short, with 10 bases between. The CDR3 contains 13 residues. The germline V gene has CDR1 SGHRS and CDR2 YFSETQ. The CDR3: CASSLTLGAEAFF. CDR3 DNA sequence: TGCGCCAGCAGCTTGACTCTGGGCGCTGAAGCTTTCTTT.

This chain links TRBV6-5 with TRBJ1-5, with 11 bases matching TRBD1. The V gene's germline CDR1 is MNHEY and CDR2 SVGAGI. V shed 7 bases, J shed 5 bases, and the junction held 7 bases outside the gene matches. This CDR3 contains 15 residues. In DNA form, the CDR3 reads TGTGCCAGCATTTCGGGGACAGGGGGGCATCAGCCCCAGCATTTT. It specifies CASISGTGGHQPQHF.

The chain joins TRBV28 to TRBJ2-1; 7 nucleotides line up with TRBD2. This CDR3 is built from 13 residues. With V trimmed by 6 bases and J by 8 bases, 7 bases remained unmatched. Germline V gene sequence: CDR1 MDHEN, CDR2 SYDVKM. In DNA form, the CDR3 reads TGTGCCAGCAGATCCAGCGGGATAGATGAGCAGTTCTTC. Its translation is CASRSSGIDEQFF.

In DNA form, the CDR3 reads TGTGCCAGCAGCCCGAGTCACTACGAGCAGTACTTC. Translated, it gives CASSPSHYEQYF. This rearrangement joins TRBV14 to TRBJ2-7, with D hard to call. This CDR3 is built from 12 residues. The ends were cut back, 4 bases at V and 3 bases at J, with 7 bases in the middle. Germline CDR1 reads SGHDN; CDR2 reads FVKESK. The entire variable domain, with the rest obtained from reference TRBV14 and TRBJ2-7, is as follows: EAGVTQFPSHSVIEKGQTVTLRCDPISGHDNLYWYRRVMGKEIKFLLHFVKESKQDESGMPNNRFLAERTGGTYSTLKVQPAELEDSGVYFCASSPSHYEQYFGPGTRLTVT.

CDR3 residues: CASSSPRTSGTDTQYF. CDR3 coding DNA: TGTGCCAGCAGTTCCCCCAGGACTAGCGGCACAGATACGCAGTATTTT. The V call is TRBV6-2 or TRBV6-3, the J call TRBJ2-3, with 9 bases matching TRBD2. The CDR3 has 16 amino acids. The germline CDR1 and CDR2 sequences are MNHEY and SVGEGT. V trimming: 4 bases; J trimming: 1 base; junction bases outside the gene matches: 6.

DNA for the CDR3: TGTGCCAGCAGCCTGGGCGACAGGGCCAGCACAGATACGCAGTATTTT. This gives the protein CASSLGDRASTDTQYF. The chain has TRBV7-8 and TRBJ2-3, with 7 bases matching TRBD1. V dropped 5 bases and J dropped 0; count of bases not matched to a gene: 8. The CDR3 extends over 16 amino acids. Germline CDR1 is SGHVS and CDR2 is FQNEAQ.

The chain is built from TRBV6-4 and TRBJ2-1; 13 positions match TRBD2. This CDR3 contains 17 residues. Trimming took 4 bases from V and 1 from J; bases not matched to a gene: 4. Germline CDR1 reads MRHNA; CDR2 reads SNTAGT. The CDR3: CASSGTSGSGSYNEQFF. The CDR3 DNA reads TGTGCCAGCAGTGGGACTAGCGGGAGTGGTTCCTACAATGAGCAGTTCTTC.

CDR3 nucleotides: TGTGCCAGCAGCTTGGGTCGGGGGTCGGGCACTGAAGCTTTCTTT. Translation: CASSLGRGSGTEAFF. J is TRBJ1-1 and V is TRBV7-2; tentative D call: TRBD1 (5 bases). Germline V gene sequence: CDR1 SGHTA, CDR2 FQGNSA. The CDR3 runs 15 residues. Trimming took off 3 bases at V and 4 bases at J, with 15 bases between the two ends.

This sequence joins TRBV4-2 and TRBJ2-3, with 12 nucleotides matching TRBD2. Per germline, CDR1 LGHNA and CDR2 YNFKEQ. The CDR3 consists of 18 residues. Germline trimming cut 0 bases from V and 2 bases from J; bases unmatched to any gene: 6. CDR3 DNA: TGTGCCAGCAGCCAAGATTTCAGGACTAGCGGGATCACAGATACGCAGTATTTT. It specifies CASSQDFRTSGITDTQYF.

The V and J genes are TRBV5-1 and TRBJ2-3, with D tentatively TRBD2 (6 bases). Germline V gene data show CDR1 as SGHRS and CDR2 as YFSETQ. Between the trimmed V and J ends, which lost 2 bases and 2 bases, there was a span of 12 bases. This CDR3 region has 15 residues. CDR3 sequence reads: CASSFGGRITDTQYF. The DNA of the CDR3 is TGCGCCAGCAGCTTCGGAGGGAGGATCACAGATACGCAGTATTTT.

The genes are TRBV5-1 and TRBJ2-7, with 12 bases aligning to TRBD1. This CDR3 spans 17 amino acids. With 2 bases clipped from V and 2 bases from J, the junction kept 8 bases outside the gene matches. Per the germline V gene, CDR1 is SGHRS and CDR2 is YFSETQ. The CDR3 DNA follows: TGCGCCAGCAGCTTAAGAGGGACAGGGGGCGAGACCTACGAGCAGTACTTC. Encoded protein: CASSLRGTGGETYEQYF.

This clone was seen once. The J gene is TRBJ2-3, the V gene TRBV5-6, with TRBD1 identical over 7 bases. Trimming took 1 base from V and 6 from J; bases not matched to a gene: 8. This CDR3 region has 15 residues. Germline CDR1 and CDR2: SGHDT and YYEEEE. CDR3 sequence (DNA): TGTGCCAGCAGCTTGATGGCAGGGGGTGCTGATACGCAGTATTTT. The encoded protein is CASSLMAGGADTQYF.

The genes are TRBV5-4 and TRBJ2-5; the D gene is possibly TRBD2 (6 bases). CDR1 SGHNT and CDR2 YYREEE come from the germline V gene (reference sequence). V lost 4 bases to trimming and J lost 1 base, with 11 bases between them. The CDR3 covers 14 residues. The CDR3 is CASSPPGLQETQYF. CDR3 nucleotide sequence: TGTGCCAGCAGCCCACCGGGACTCCAAGAGACCCAGTACTTC.

The rearrangement joins TRBV28 to TRBJ2-1; 9 bases are a match to TRBD1. The germline gives CDR1 MDHEN, CDR2 SYDVKM. The CDR3 runs to 17 residues. Unmatched junction bases numbered 14, after V lost 5 bases and J lost 6 bases. CDR3 residues: CASSPPSKGTGPNEQFF. The CDR3 bases are TGTGCCAGCAGTCCCCCCTCAAAAGGGACAGGGCCCAATGAGCAGTTCTTC.

This chain uses TRBV21-1 with TRBJ2-2; the table gives TRBD1 as D, unverified against the DNA. TRBV21-1 is an annotated pseudogene. This CDR3 spans 20 amino acids. This CDR3 is CASSKLLSGTGVFATGELFF. DNA for the CDR3: TGTGCCAGCAGCAAACTTCTATCCGGGACAGGGGTGTTTGCGACCGGGGAGCTGTTTTTT.

The chain has TRBV6-2 or TRBV6-3 and TRBJ1-2; TRBD1 matches at 8 bases. The junction had 5 bases not matched to a gene; V was cut back by 5 bases and J by 3 bases. CDR1 MNHEY and CDR2 SVGEGT come from the germline V gene. The CDR3 has 14 amino acids. The CDR3 loop is CASSATTGDYGYTF. CDR3 in DNA: TGTGCCAGCAGTGCAACGACAGGGGACTATGGCTACACCTTC.

V is TRBV14 and J is TRBJ2-3; maybe TRBD2 (5 bases). CDR3 length: 14 residues. Germline assignment: CDR1 SGHDN and CDR2 FVKESK. With 4 bases removed from V and 0 bases from J, the gap between germline ends came to 8 bases. The CDR3 region has the DNA TGTGCCAGCAGCCCACTAGGGAGCACAGATACGCAGTATTTT. Its translation: CASSPLGSTDTQYF.

V gene TRBV27 combines with J gene TRBJ1-1; weak D call: TRBD1 (5 bases). The CDR3 totals 17 residues. V was shortened by 6 bases and J by 1 base, with 21 bases between the two germline ends. CDR1 and CDR2 (germline): MNHEY, SMNVEV (reference sequence). Here the CDR3 DNA reads TGTGCCAGCAGCGGCCGGGGGAGGGGCCTTACGAACACTGAAGCTTTCTTT. Its translation: CASSGRGRGLTNTEAFF.

V and J are TRBV6-4 and TRBJ2-7; the match to TRBD1 covers 9 bases. The CDR3 has 16 amino acids. Losses at the gene ends were 2 bases for V and 2 bases for J; bases not matched to a gene: 7. The V gene's germline CDR1 is MRHNA and CDR2 SNTAGT. Here the CDR3 DNA reads TGTGCCAGCAGTGACCCCGGGACAGGGCCTACCTACGAGCAGTACTTC. It encodes CASSDPGTGPTYEQYF.

The rearrangement joins TRBV18 to TRBJ2-1; 9 nucleotides align to TRBD2. Germline CDR1 is KGHSH and CDR2 is LQKENI. The CDR3 has 15 amino acids. Unmatched junction bases numbered 6, after V lost 3 bases and J lost 6 bases. The CDR3 here is CASSPQQRGVNEQFF. Written as DNA, the CDR3 is TGTGCCAGCTCACCCCAGCAGCGGGGGGTCAATGAGCAGTTCTTC.

This clone was seen more than once but under ten times. The J gene is TRBJ1-6, the V gene TRBV6-5, with 8 bases lining up with TRBD1. The CDR3 has 16 amino acids. CDR1 MNHEY and CDR2 SVGAGI come from the germline V gene. V gave up 2 bases and J gave up 10 bases; unmatched junction bases: 10. The CDR3 loop reads CASSYQRTGRASPLHF. The DNA for the CDR3 is TGTGCCAGCAGTTACCAAAGGACAGGGAGAGCATCACCCCTCCACTTT.

V and J are TRBV4-2 and TRBJ2-1; D is ambiguous. CDR3 length: 13 amino acids. Trimming removed 4 bases from V and 8 bases from J, with 12 bases in between. Germline V gene data show CDR1 as LGHNA and CDR2 as YNFKEQ. CDR3 in amino acids: CASSPHIRDEQFF. The CDR3, as DNA: TGTGCCAGCAGCCCCCACATCCGGGATGAGCAGTTCTTC.